A selection of T cell receptor beta chains follows, all from one sample in a study of T cell responses to AZD1222 COVID-19 vaccine. Assay: immunoSEQ multiplex PCR; the TCRdb copy retains only in-frame clones and omits some. The repertoire holds some 120,000 clones, with 88% as singletons. Sequencing was performed on peripheral blood, taken on day 0 of AZD1222 vaccination. These receptors originate from an adult in good health. Both conserved end residues are part of each CDR3. Fields, in order: clone size, J gene, V gene, CDR3 length, D gene, CDR3 protein, CDR3 DNA. A D gene is named only where the DNA matches it firmly. A clone size is listed for some rows: how often the clone was seen (once, few, many), or a class if it is expanded.

.	TRBJ2-7	TRBV7-3	14	TRBD1	CASSFGQGWDEQYF	TGTGCCAGCAGCTTCGGACAGGGTTGGGACGAGCAGTACTTC
.	TRBJ2-3	TRBV2	15	TRBD1	CASNSGTGGWGTQYF	TGTGCCAGCAACTCCGGGACAGGGGGCTGGGGGACGCAGTATTTT
.	TRBJ2-1	TRBV9	16	TRBD2	CASSVRSGSSYNEQFF	TGTGCCAGCAGCGTACGGAGCGGGAGCTCCTACAATGAGCAGTTCTTC
.	TRBJ1-6	TRBV6-6	15	.	CASSARGSNNSPLHF	TGTGCCAGCAGTGCCAGGGGATCGAATAATTCACCCCTCCACTTT
.	TRBJ2-7	TRBV18	14	.	CASSHGDWDYEQYF	TGTGCCAGCTCTCACGGGGACTGGGACTACGAGCAGTACTTC
.	TRBJ2-2	TRBV9	16	.	CASSGELVGNTGELFF	TGTGCCAGCAGCGGAGAATTAGTGGGGAACACCGGGGAGCTGTTTTTT
once	TRBJ2-2	TRBV7-9	17	TRBD1	CASSPLLGTGTTGELFF	TGTGCCAGCAGCCCCCTCTTAGGGACAGGGACAACCGGGGAGCTGTTTTTT
.	TRBJ2-2	TRBV6-5	14	TRBD2	CAGRLAGNTGELFF	TGTGCCGGTAGACTAGCGGGGAACACCGGGGAGCTGTTTTTT
few	TRBJ2-1	TRBV4-3	17	.	CASSQGRGTSSYNEQFF	TGCGCCAGCAGCCAAGGTCGCGGGACCAGCTCCTACAATGAGCAGTTCTTC
.	TRBJ2-6	TRBV11-2	17	.	CASSLDLLGSGANVLTF	TGTGCCAGCAGCTTAGATTTGTTGGGGTCTGGGGCCAACGTCCTGACTTTC
.	TRBJ2-1	TRBV7-8	12	.	CASSYVGNEQFF	TGTGCCAGCAGTTACGTAGGGAATGAGCAGTTCTTC
.	TRBJ1-5	TRBV27	16	.	CASSLFRGNDNQPQHF	TGTGCCAGCAGTTTATTTCGGGGGAATGACAATCAGCCCCAGCATTTT
once	TRBJ2-7	TRBV29-1	13	.	CSVEAGLNYEQYF	TGCAGCGTTGAAGCAGGGCTGAACTACGAGCAGTACTTC
.	TRBJ2-5	TRBV5-1	21	TRBD2	CASSSSKWRGGPPISEETQYF	TGCGCCAGCAGCTCCTCTAAGTGGCGGGGGGGCCCTCCAATTTCTGAAGAGACCCAGTACTTC
.	TRBJ2-2	TRBV11-2	15	.	CASSFGLGTAGELFF	TGTGCCAGCAGCTTTGGGCTAGGGACTGCCGGGGAGCTGTTTTTT
once	TRBJ1-5	TRBV18	15	.	CASSPDSNSNQPQHF	TGTGCCAGCTCACCCGACAGTAATAGCAATCAGCCCCAGCATTTT
.	TRBJ1-5	TRBV6-5	15	.	CASRGAGASNQPQHF	TGTGCCAGCAGGGGAGCAGGGGCGAGCAATCAGCCCCAGCATTTT
.	TRBJ1-6	TRBV9	15	TRBD1	CASSARTGNNSPLHF	TGTGCCAGCAGTGCAAGGACAGGGAATAATTCACCCCTCCACTTT
.	TRBJ2-7	TRBV5-6	13	TRBD1	CASSDRVLDEQYF	TGTGCCAGCAGTGACAGGGTGCTCGACGAGCAGTACTTC
.	TRBJ1-4	TRBV2	15	.	CASTAGLATNEKLFF	TGTGCCAGCACCGCCGGGCTCGCAACTAATGAAAAACTGTTTTTT
.	TRBJ1-1	TRBV15	12	.	CATSTGNTEAFF	TGTGCCACCAGCACAGGGAACACTGAAGCTTTCTTT
.	TRBJ1-4	TRBV5-1	15	.	CASSLAEGLNEKLFF	TGCGCCAGCAGCTTGGCCGAGGGGCTCAATGAAAAACTGTTTTTT
few	TRBJ2-2	TRBV2	15	TRBD1	CASRTGQGGTGELFF	TGTGCCAGCAGGACGGGACAGGGCGGCACCGGGGAGCTGTTTTTT
.	TRBJ2-3	TRBV5-1	14	.	CASSLAAFPDTQYF	TGCGCCAGCAGCTTGGCCGCGTTTCCAGATACGCAGTATTTT
.	TRBJ1-5	TRBV24-1	15	.	CATSPGKYSNQPQHF	TGTGCCACCAGTCCAGGGAAATATAGCAATCAGCCCCAGCATTTT
.	TRBJ2-7	TRBV29-1	12	.	CSGGSSRYEQYF	TGCAGCGGGGGGTCATCAAGGTACGAGCAGTACTTC